Following are 30 T cell receptor beta chains from one sample sequenced in a study of T-cell reconstitution after alpha-beta-depleted transplantation in children (dated by TCRdb to about 2016). Per the publication, the treatment or condition label means: allogeneic hematopoietic cell transplantation with graft depleted of TCRalphabeta T cells and CD19 B cells. Libraries were constructed by PCR. Instrument on record: Illumina HiSeq 2500. TCR library preparation used molecular barcoding, with unique molecular identifiers applied to normalize quantification of the TCRbeta repertoire. Through fastp at Q25 and MiXCR, TCRdb rebuilt clones from the public reads, retaining in-frame beta chains. Every distinct CDR3 protein forms one entry, paired with its most common genes and DNA. The sample table lists approximately 630,000 distinct CDR3 sequences, around 13% of them with a count of one. 0.79% of the sample goes to the ten largest clones.

The sample in question was PBMCs, obtained before TCRalphabeta/CD19-depleted stem cell transplant. These receptors all stem from a girl aged 2 to 10 with congenital amegakaryocytic thrombocytopenia, due to receive a stem cell transplant.

Notes on this clonotype: One junction end does not reproduce the germline sequence, and a read error may be involved. This chain joins TRBV7-9 and TRBJ2-1, with D unclear. Germline lookup yields CDR1 SEHNR and CDR2 FQNEAQ (reference sequence). The CDR3 extends over 13 amino acids. The CDR3 loop is CASSLDLVYEPFF. The CDR3 DNA reads as TGTGCCAGCAGCTTAGATTTGGTTTATGAGCCGTTCTTC.

A few counts support this clonotype. The V and J genes are TRBV29-1 and TRBJ2-1; D is unresolved. Trimming removed 1 base from V and 2 bases from J, with 6 bases in between. This CDR3 is 13 amino acids long. CDR1 and CDR2 (germline): SQVTM, ANQGSEA. The CDR3 DNA sequence: TGCAGCGTTGAAGTATCCCCCTACAATGAGCAGTTCTTC. Residues: CSVEVSPYNEQFF.

This clonotype was counted ten times or more. V usage is TRBV11-2 and J usage is TRBJ2-1; 8 bases agree with TRBD2. V lost 6 bases to trimming and J lost 3 bases; unmatched junction nucleotides: 10. The CDR3 covers 16 residues. CDR1 is SGHAT and CDR2 is FQNNGV in the germline V gene. The CDR3 protein is CASSPGLAGIYNEQFF. The DNA for the CDR3 is TGTGCCAGCAGTCCTGGCTTAGCGGGAATCTACAATGAGCAGTTCTTC.

This chain joins TRBV7-9 and TRBJ2-4, with unresolved D. Germline CDR1 SEHNR, CDR2 FQNEAQ (reference sequence). This CDR3 is 15 amino acids long. Trimming removed 2 bases at V and 3 bases at J, with 11 bases between. The CDR3 sequence is CASSLPETGKNIQYF. The DNA for the CDR3 is TGTGCCAGCAGCTTACCGGAGACGGGCAAAAACATTCAGTACTTC. The complete variable domain, with remaining parts taken from reference TRBV7-9 and TRBJ2-4, reads DTGVSQNPRHKITKRGQNVTFRCDPISEHNRLYWYRQTLGQGPEFLTYFQNEAQLEKSRLLSDRFSAERPKGSFSTLEIQRTEQGDSAMYLCASSLPETGKNIQYFGAGTRLSVL.

This clonotype was counted at least ten times. The gene calls are TRBV5-6 and TRBJ1-1; D is uncertain. V shed 4 bases and J shed 0 bases, with 16 bases lying between them. The CDR3 has 16 amino acids. Germline V gene data show CDR1 as SGHDT and CDR2 as YYEEEE. CDR3 in amino acids: CASSKPWVPMNTEAFF. The DNA for the CDR3 is TGTGCCAGCAGCAAACCCTGGGTACCTATGAACACTGAAGCTTTCTTT.

The CDR3 loop is CSARVGGLAGGPQETQYF. CDR3 in DNA: TGCAGTGCTAGAGTGGGGGGACTAGCGGGAGGGCCTCAAGAGACCCAGTACTTC. The chain recombines TRBV20-1 with TRBJ2-5, with TRBD2 identical over 16 bases. Germline CDR1 DFQATT, CDR2 SNEGSKA (reference sequence). This CDR3 is 18 amino acids long. Trimming took 1 base from V and 2 from J; bases not matched to a gene: 7.

This clonotype was detected ten times or more. This CDR3 is CASRNQGDGNTIYF. DNA of the CDR3: TGTGCCAGCAGGAACCAGGGAGATGGAAACACCATATATTTT. The chain is built from TRBV7-8 and TRBJ1-3, with D possibly being TRBD1 (5 bases). Germline V CDR1 and CDR2: SGHVS, FQNEAQ. V shed 6 bases and J shed 3 bases, with 12 bases lying between them. This CDR3 region has 14 residues.

The rearrangement links TRBV7-9 to TRBJ2-1; the match to TRBD2 covers 8 bases. Germline CDR1 reads SEHNR; CDR2 reads FQNEAQ (reference sequence). Germline trimming cut 3 bases from V and 5 bases from J; bases unmatched to any gene: 6. The CDR3 extends over 15 amino acids. For the CDR3, the DNA is TGTGCCAGCAGCTTTCGAGGACTAGCAGACAATGAGCAGTTCTTC. The encoded protein is CASSFRGLADNEQFF.

The rearrangement uses TRBV3-1 and TRBJ1-1; D is unclear. V shed 2 bases and J shed 2 bases, with 12 bases lying between them. In germline, CDR1 is LGHDT, CDR2 YNNKEL (reference sequence). This CDR3 is 15 amino acids long. CDR3 residues: CASSQLSIPNTEAFF. The DNA for the CDR3 is TGTGCCAGCAGCCAATTGTCGATTCCTAACACTGAAGCTTTCTTT.

This clonotype was detected many times. Mismatch with germline at one junction end may stem from a read error. As DNA, the CDR3 is TGTGCCAGCAGTTTATCGGGCGGCACTGAAGCTTTCTTT. It specifies CASSLSGGTEAFF. The chain joins TRBV5-1 to TRBJ1-1; no reliable D call. The CDR3 has 13 amino acids. Germline V gene data show CDR1 as SGHRS and CDR2 as YFSETQ.

This clonotype has a count of ten or more. The V call is TRBV29-1, the J call TRBJ1-2, with 8 bases that match TRBD1. CDR1 is SQVTM and CDR2 is ANQGSEA in the germline V gene. The CDR3 is made up of 12 amino acids. V gave up 7 bases and J gave up 7 bases; unmatched junction bases: 8. The CDR3 loop reads CSALTGEGGYTF. The CDR3 nucleotides are TGCAGCGCATTGACAGGGGAGGGTGGCTACACCTTC.

CDR3 in DNA: TGTGCCATCAGTGAGTCGGGCGGGGGAGAGTACTTC. Encoded protein: CAISESGGGEYF. The rearrangement joins TRBV10-3 to TRBJ2-7, with 7 bases that match TRBD2. The trim removed 0 bases at V and 11 bases at J, leaving 4 bases unmatched. Germline V gene sequence: CDR1 ENHRY, CDR2 SYGVKD. The CDR3 sequence is 12 residues long.

The chain is built from TRBV7-9 and TRBJ2-2; D possibly corresponds to TRBD1 (6 bases). Germline-derived CDR1 and CDR2 are SEHNR and FQNEAQ (reference sequence). V lost 5 bases and J 5 bases, leaving 9 bases between the germline ends. The CDR3 totals 13 residues. The CDR3 DNA sequence: TGTGCCAGCAGCGCCGACAGGACCGGGGAGCTGTTTTTT. Amino acid sequence: CASSADRTGELFF. The variable domain in full, completed from reference TRBV7-9 and TRBJ2-2, reads DTGVSQNPRHKITKRGQNVTFRCDPISEHNRLYWYRQTLGQGPEFLTYFQNEAQLEKSRLLSDRFSAERPKGSFSTLEIQRTEQGDSAMYLCASSADRTGELFFGEGSRLTVL.

The rearrangement uses TRBV5-4 and TRBJ2-4; 9 bases line up with TRBD2. The V segment lost 2 bases and the J segment 6 bases; nucleotides outside the gene matches: 3. The V gene's germline CDR1 is SGHNT and CDR2 YYREEE (reference sequence). CDR3 length: 14 amino acids. The CDR3 protein is CASSFGSGRNIQYF. The CDR3 nucleotides read TGTGCCAGCAGCTTTGGTAGCGGGAGAAACATTCAGTACTTC.

The sample holds a few counts of this clonotype. The chain couples TRBV7-6 to TRBJ2-3; 8 bases match TRBD2. Germline CDR1 and CDR2: SGHVS and FNYEAQ. This CDR3 is built from 16 residues. The V segment lost 1 base and the J segment 3 bases; nucleotides outside the gene matches: 6. CDR3 sequence (DNA): TGTGCCAGCAGCTTAGTTCCGGGAGGGGAAACAGATACGCAGTATTTT. Amino acid sequence: CASSLVPGGETDTQYF.

This clonotype was seen a handful of times. V usage is TRBV2 and J usage is TRBJ2-7; 8 bases map to TRBD2. The CDR3 has 14 residues. Germline V CDR1 and CDR2: SNHLY, FYNNEI. With 6 bases clipped from V and 6 bases from J, the junction kept 10 bases outside the gene matches. DNA of the CDR3: TGTGCCAGCAGAGTCGCGGGAGGCCACTCCGAGCAGTACTTC. Protein: CASRVAGGHSEQYF.

Many counts were recorded for this clonotype. The chain employs TRBV5-1 and TRBJ2-7, with D maybe TRBD2 (5 bases). Trimming took off 0 bases at V and 2 bases at J, with 9 bases between the two ends. Germline V gene data show CDR1 as SGHRS and CDR2 as YFSETQ. This CDR3 spans 14 amino acids. CDR3 loop: CASSLATGTYEQYF. In nucleotides, the CDR3 is TGCGCCAGCAGCTTGGCTACGGGAACCTACGAGCAGTACTTC.

In its sample, this clonotype was seen a few times. The rearrangement uses TRBV29-1 and TRBJ1-2; D remains ambiguous. Germline loops: CDR1 SQVTM, CDR2 ANQGSEA. The CDR3 has 12 residues. V dropped 4 bases and J dropped 5 bases, with 11 bases sitting between them. The DNA of the CDR3 is TGCAGCGTTGGGGCCGCGGGGTATGGCTACACCTTC. Its translation: CSVGAAGYGYTF.

This clonotype was detected only a few times. This chain connects TRBV7-9 to TRBJ1-2, with 8 bases fitting TRBD1. Per the germline V gene, CDR1 is SEHNR and CDR2 is FQNEAQ (reference sequence). Losses at the gene ends were 4 bases for V and 4 bases for J; bases not matched to a gene: 14. CDR3 length: 17 residues. CDR3 region: CASSSGAGQGFGYGYTF. CDR3 nucleotide sequence: TGTGCCAGCAGCTCCGGGGCTGGACAGGGTTTTGGCTATGGCTACACCTTC. Based on the CDR3 plus reference TRBV7-9 and TRBJ1-2, the full variable domain is DTGVSQNPRHKITKRGQNVTFRCDPISEHNRLYWYRQTLGQGPEFLTYFQNEAQLEKSRLLSDRFSAERPKGSFSTLEIQRTEQGDSAMYLCASSSGAGQGFGYGYTFGSGTRLTVV.

This sequence joins TRBV5-1 and TRBJ2-1; TRBD2 aligns across 9 bases. The CDR3 is 16 residues long. CDR1 SGHRS and CDR2 YFSETQ come from the germline V gene. Trimming took 4 bases from V and 7 from J; bases not matched to a gene: 12. The CDR3 DNA is TGCGCCAGCAGCCAAAACGGCGGGAGGGCGAATAATGAGCAGTTCTTC. This codes for CASSQNGGRANNEQFF.

Regarding this clonotype: A much larger clone differs by one base, so this may be a read error. The rearrangement joins TRBV4-1 to TRBJ1-1; unclear D gene. The CDR3 runs to 11 residues. Germline values: CDR1 MGHRA, CDR2 YSYEKL. V was shortened by 1 base and J by 9 bases, with 6 bases between the two germline ends. CDR3 DNA sequence: TGCGCCAGCAGCCAAGTTACTAAAGCTTTCTTT. Amino acids: CASSQVTKAFF.

With regard to this clonotype: This could be a read error, since a much larger clone is one nucleotide away. This chain links TRBV5-1 with TRBJ1-1, with D possibly TRBD1 on 6 matching bases. V lost 0 bases and J lost 6, with 9 bases in between. This CDR3 is 13 amino acids long. Germline-derived CDR1 and CDR2 are SGHRS and YFSETQ. CDR3: CASSLDRAAEAFF. DNA of the CDR3: TGCGCCAGCAGCTTGGACAGGGCGGCTGAAGCTTTCTTT.

Comment on this clonotype: A much larger clonotype is one base distant, so this may be a read error. This chain connects TRBV20-1 to TRBJ1-1; 7 bases are shared with TRBD1. V shed 4 bases, J shed 4 bases, and the junction held 12 bases outside the gene matches. Looked up from germline, CDR1 is DFQATT and CDR2 is SNEGSKA (reference sequence). This CDR3 contains 15 residues. CDR3 sequence: CSATIAETGFTEAFF. CDR3 sequence (DNA): TGCAGTGCTACCATTGCCGAGACAGGGTTCACTGAAGCTTTCTTT.

This clonotype was detected ten times or more. The chain joins TRBV5-1 to TRBJ2-1, with D perhaps assigned TRBD1 or TRBD2 (5 bases each). The CDR3 has 13 amino acids. Trimming left V 8 bases short and J 5 bases short, with 14 bases between. Germline V gene lookup returns CDR1 SGHRS and CDR2 YFSETQ. The CDR3, as DNA: TGCGCCAGTGCCCTGGGGACCAACAATGAGCAGTTCTTC. Translating gives CASALGTNNEQFF.

This clonotype was picked up a small number of times. This chain uses TRBV6-5 with TRBJ2-1; TRBD2 matches at 11 bases. Germline V lookup: CDR1 MNHEY, CDR2 SVGAGI. The CDR3 extends over 16 amino acids. The J segment lost 13 bases and the V segment lost 0 bases, leaving 11 bases of the junction unmatched. The CDR3 loop reads CASSYSLTSGKGVQFF. CDR3 coding DNA: TGTGCCAGCAGTTACTCCCTGACTAGCGGGAAGGGGGTTCAGTTCTTC.

This clonotype was detected a few times. The CDR3 protein is CASSHTGFGGTYEQYF. The CDR3 region has the DNA TGTGCCAGCAGCCATACAGGGTTTGGGGGGACCTACGAGCAGTACTTC. V is TRBV28 and J is TRBJ2-7; possibly TRBD1 or TRBD2 for D (6 bases each). The V and J ends lost 6 bases and 2 bases respectively, with 20 bases between them. Germline loops: CDR1 MDHEN, CDR2 SYDVKM. This CDR3 has 16 residues.

This clonotype was found a few times. The J gene is TRBJ2-1, the V gene TRBV28, with TRBD2 matching over 8 bases. Germline loops: CDR1 MDHEN, CDR2 SYDVKM. This CDR3 has 17 residues. Trimming at V came to 1 base and at J to 5 bases, leaving 10 bases not matched to a gene. The CDR3 loop is CASSLLRLREVDNEQFF. The CDR3 DNA is TGTGCCAGCAGTTTATTACGATTGCGGGAGGTCGACAATGAGCAGTTCTTC.

The table lists this clonotype with many counts. V gene TRBV10-3 combines with J gene TRBJ1-1, with D uncertain. The germline V and J ends were trimmed by 0 bases and 2 bases, with 7 bases remaining between them. The length of the CDR3 is 14 residues. The V gene's germline CDR1 is ENHRY and CDR2 SYGVKD. DNA for the CDR3: TGTGCCATCAGTGAGTCGACCCGTAACACTGAAGCTTTCTTT. Translating gives CAISESTRNTEAFF.

Many counts were recorded for this clonotype. The chain has TRBV20-1 and TRBJ1-6; perhaps TRBD1 as D (6 bases). The CDR3 runs to 15 residues. Trimming shortened V by 3 bases and J by 2 bases, and 11 bases separated the two germline ends. The germline gives CDR1 DFQATT, CDR2 SNEGSKA (reference sequence). For the CDR3, the DNA is TGCAGTGCTAGGTCGGACAGACCCTATAATTCACCCCTCCACTTT. Translation gives CSARSDRPYNSPLHF.

The chain carries TRBV7-7 and TRBJ2-5; TRBD1 matches at 9 bases. Germline lookup yields CDR1 SSHAT and CDR2 FNYEAQ (reference sequence). J lost 5 bases, V lost 2 bases, and 3 bases had no gene match. The CDR3 contains 14 residues. The chain's CDR3 is CASSLTGGLETQYF. Written as DNA, the CDR3 is TGTGCCAGCAGCTTAACAGGGGGCTTGGAGACCCAGTACTTC.